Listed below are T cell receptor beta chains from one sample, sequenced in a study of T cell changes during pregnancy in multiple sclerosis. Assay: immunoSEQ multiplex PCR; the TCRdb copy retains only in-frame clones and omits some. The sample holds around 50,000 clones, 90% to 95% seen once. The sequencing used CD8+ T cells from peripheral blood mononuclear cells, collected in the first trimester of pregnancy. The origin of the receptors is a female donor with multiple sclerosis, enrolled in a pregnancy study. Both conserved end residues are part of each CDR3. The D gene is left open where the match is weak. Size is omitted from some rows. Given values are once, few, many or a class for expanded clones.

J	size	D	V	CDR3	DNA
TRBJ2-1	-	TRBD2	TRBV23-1	CASSTPGLAGEEQFF	TGCGCCAGCAGTACTCCAGGACTAGCGGGAGAGGAGCAGTTCTTC
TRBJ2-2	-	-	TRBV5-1	CASSLATGELFF	TGCGCCAGCAGCCTAGCCACCGGGGAGCTGTTTTTT
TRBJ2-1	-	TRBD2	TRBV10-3	CAINAAGGPNEQFF	TGTGCCATCAACGCAGCGGGGGGACCGAATGAGCAGTTCTTC
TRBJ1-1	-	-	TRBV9	CASSPGGLVAAFF	TGTGCCAGCAGCCCAGGAGGGTTGGTGGCAGCTTTCTTT
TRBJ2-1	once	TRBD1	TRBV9	CASSSRQGVNNEQFF	TGTGCCAGCAGCTCTCGACAGGGGGTTAACAATGAGCAGTTCTTC
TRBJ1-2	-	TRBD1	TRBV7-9	CASSIPSMTGKWGYTF	TGTGCCAGCAGCATCCCCTCGATGACAGGGAAGTGGGGCTACACCTTC
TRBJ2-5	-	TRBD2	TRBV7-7	CASSPRTSEETQYF	TGTGCCAGCAGCCCAAGGACTAGCGAGGAGACCCAGTACTTC
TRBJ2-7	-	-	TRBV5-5	CASSLGPVVQGYYEQYF	TGTGCCAGCAGCTTGGGGCCGGTCGTCCAGGGCTATTACGAGCAGTACTTC
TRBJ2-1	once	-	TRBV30	CAWSSSEGLGYNEQFF	TGTGCCTGGAGTAGCTCAGAGGGATTGGGATACAATGAGCAGTTCTTC
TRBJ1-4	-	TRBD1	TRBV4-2	CASSPGTGGEKLFF	TGTGCCAGCAGCCCCGGGACAGGGGGTGAAAAACTGTTTTTT